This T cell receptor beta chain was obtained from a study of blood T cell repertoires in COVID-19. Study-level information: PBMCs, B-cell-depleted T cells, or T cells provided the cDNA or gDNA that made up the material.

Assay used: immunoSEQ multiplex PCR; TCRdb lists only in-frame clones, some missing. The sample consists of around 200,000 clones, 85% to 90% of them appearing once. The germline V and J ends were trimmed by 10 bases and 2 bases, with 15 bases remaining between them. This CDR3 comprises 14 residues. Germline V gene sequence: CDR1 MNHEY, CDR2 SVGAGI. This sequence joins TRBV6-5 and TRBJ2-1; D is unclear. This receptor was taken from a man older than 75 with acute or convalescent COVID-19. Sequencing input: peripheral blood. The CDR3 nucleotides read TGTGCCATCCGTTCCCAGGTGGCCTACAATGAGCAGTTCTTC. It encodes CAIRSQVAYNEQFF.